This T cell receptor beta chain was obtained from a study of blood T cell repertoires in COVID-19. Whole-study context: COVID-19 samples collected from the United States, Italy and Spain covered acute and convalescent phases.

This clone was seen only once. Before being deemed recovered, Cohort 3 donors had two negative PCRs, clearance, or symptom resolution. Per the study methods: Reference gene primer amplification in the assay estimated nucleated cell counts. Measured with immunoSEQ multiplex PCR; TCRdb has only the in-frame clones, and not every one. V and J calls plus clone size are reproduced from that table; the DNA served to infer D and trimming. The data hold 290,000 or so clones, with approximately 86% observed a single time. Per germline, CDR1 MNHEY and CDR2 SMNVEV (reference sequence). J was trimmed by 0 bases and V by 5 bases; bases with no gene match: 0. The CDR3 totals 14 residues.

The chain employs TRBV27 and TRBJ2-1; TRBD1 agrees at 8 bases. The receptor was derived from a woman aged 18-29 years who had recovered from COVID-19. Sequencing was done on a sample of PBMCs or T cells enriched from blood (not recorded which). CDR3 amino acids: CASSTGGSYNEQFF. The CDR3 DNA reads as TGTGCCAGCAGTACAGGGGGCTCCTACAATGAGCAGTTCTTC.